What follows is one TCR beta chain and its context. This specimen belongs to a study of glioma-infiltrating T cells after dendritic cell vaccination. Trimming removed 4 bases from V and 7 bases from J; junction bases left unmatched: 9. This CDR3 contains 15 residues. Germline V gene lookup returns CDR1 MNHEY and CDR2 SMNVEV (reference sequence). TCRdb keeps only in-frame clones here, not all; method: immunoSEQ multiplex PCR. The sample lists about 92,000 clones, more than 75% seen once, with about 15% in the top ten. The material was blood, obtained before dendritic cell vaccination. This receptor was obtained from a human donor with glioblastoma. The chain couples TRBV27 to TRBJ2-2; 7 bases line up with TRBD2. The CDR3 nucleotides are TGTGCCAGCAGTTCCGGGGGGTTGCCTGTCGGGGAGCTGTTTTTT. Protein product: CASSSGGLPVGELFF.